This TCR beta chain comes out of a study of OX40 agonist ivuxolimab in advanced cancers. Germline-derived CDR1 and CDR2 are SEHNR and FQNEAQ (reference sequence). The length of the CDR3 is 14 residues. V trimming: 4 bases; J trimming: 12 bases; junction bases outside the gene matches: 13. Patients who had autoimmune disease history or got systemic immunosuppression were left out. The table came from immunoSEQ multiplex PCR; TCRdb's copy has only in-frame clones and leaves some out. The sample records around 82,000 clones, about 88% being singletons. Notes on this clone: Its antigen is not identified.

Findings and limits, study-wide: A proportion of nonresponders additionally exhibited low normalized T-cell clonal expansion. At doses 0.1 to 3.0 mg/kg, CD4+ and CD8+ clones expanded.

The sample consisted of CD4+ or CD8+ T cells sorted from blood, taken in a trial of the OX40 agonist ivuxolimab. This chain uses TRBV7-9 with TRBJ2-7; 9 nucleotides match TRBD1. The sequence came from an adult with an advanced solid tumor such as melanoma, head and neck, liver or kidney cancer. The CDR3 nucleotides read TGTGCCAGCAGCTCCCAAACGGGACAGGGTACTGCGTACTTC. It is translated as CASSSQTGQGTAYF. The full variable domain, its missing parts supplied by reference TRBV7-9 and TRBJ2-7, is DTGVSQNPRHKITKRGQNVTFRCDPISEHNRLYWYRQTLGQGPEFLTYFQNEAQLEKSRLLSDRFSAERPKGSFSTLEIQRTEQGDSAMYLCASSSQTGQGTAYFGPGTRLTVT.